The 30 T cell receptor beta chains in this list originate from one sample, sequenced in a study of blood T cells in healthy people across ages. A sample-barcoded 5' primer and a J-beta primer mix were used in a second PCR of roughly 7 to 12 cycles. TCRdb re-called the 5' RACE reads through MiXCR, storing one row per CDR3 protein. This table holds some 760,000 distinct CDR3 sequences, roughly 25% found once. The sample also formed part of further work on T cells of mothers and their children.

Sequenced material: blood. These receptors all come from a boy younger than 18 in good health.

The chain is built from TRBV29-1 and TRBJ2-7; D gene ambiguous. Germline CDR1 is SQVTM and CDR2 is ANQGSEA. This CDR3 comprises 11 residues. Trimming pared 4 bases from V and 3 bases from J, leaving 7 bases between. The CDR3 DNA sequence: TGCAGCGTTGGTTTTAACTACGAGCAGTACTTC. Encoded protein: CSVGFNYEQYF.

Worth noting for this clonotype: At one boundary the junction diverges from the germline segment, which might be a read error. The chain employs TRBV20-1 and TRBJ2-3, with 9 bases aligning to TRBD1. Germline assignment: CDR1 DFQATT and CDR2 SNEGSKA (reference sequence). The CDR3 contains 13 residues. The CDR3 reads CRARPTGGLTQYF. CDR3 sequence (DNA): TGCAGGGCTAGACCGACAGGGGGTCTCACGCAGTATTTT.

The genes are TRBV6-2 or TRBV6-3 and TRBJ2-3, with D possibly TRBD2 on 7 matching bases. The V gene lost 2 bases and the J gene lost 2 bases, with 17 bases spanning the gap. CDR3 length equals 17 residues. Germline values: CDR1 MNHEY, CDR2 SVGEGT. Here the CDR3 reads CASSYHPGGQLTDTQYF. The CDR3 region has the DNA TGTGCCAGCAGTTACCATCCGGGGGGACAACTCACAGATACGCAGTATTTT.

This clonotype was counted between two and nine times. V gene TRBV20-1 combines with J gene TRBJ2-5, with 8 bases aligning to TRBD1. The better agreement between TRBJ2-1 and the DNA end casts doubt on the J call. Germline loops: CDR1 DFQATT, CDR2 SNEGSKA (reference sequence). The CDR3 consists of 13 residues. The CDR3 here is CSATPHRGNEQFF. The CDR3 DNA follows: TGCAGTGCCACCCCACACAGGGGGAATGAGCAGTTCTTC.

The chain links TRBV6-1 to TRBJ2-3, with 11 nucleotides matching TRBD2. There are 14 residues in the CDR3. CDR1 and CDR2 (germline): MNHNS, SASEGT. Trimming took 8 bases from V and 4 from J; bases not matched to a gene: 5. The CDR3 coding sequence is TGTGCCAGCCTACTAGCGGGAGACTCAGATACGCAGTATTTT. Translated, it gives CASLLAGDSDTQYF.

Notes on this clonotype: One end of the junction varies from germline; a read error may be responsible. This sequence joins TRBV12-3 or TRBV12-4 and TRBJ2-2; D perhaps matches TRBD2 (6 bases). The CDR3 is made up of 13 amino acids. CDR3 sequence reads: CASSLKAGGELFF. CDR3 DNA sequence: TGTGCCAGCAGTTTAAAGGCGGGCGGGGAACTGTTTTTT.

A few counts support this clonotype. The chain links TRBV19 to TRBJ2-3; D tentatively fits TRBD1 or TRBD2 (5 bases each). The CDR3 has 14 residues. CDR1 LNHDA and CDR2 SQIVND come from the germline V gene (reference sequence). V was pared by 2 bases and J by 3 bases, with 9 bases between. CDR3: CASSIRGETDTQYF. The CDR3 bases are TGTGCCAGTAGTATACGAGGGGAGACAGATACGCAGTATTTT.

The gene calls are TRBV4-3 and TRBJ2-6, with D tentatively TRBD2 (6 bases). The CDR3 loop spans 15 amino acids. The germline V gene encodes CDR1 LGHNA and CDR2 YSLEER. The V gene lost 5 bases and the J gene lost 1 base, with 9 bases spanning the gap. In nucleotides, the CDR3 is TGCGCCAGCAGCGCTGGGGGGTCTGGGGCCAACGTCCTGACTTTC. This translates into CASSAGGSGANVLTF.

In its sample, this clonotype was seen a few times. Mismatch with germline at one junction end may stem from a read error. Here the CDR3 DNA reads TGCAGTGCTAGAACAGGGATGTATAGTTCACCCCTCCACTTT. It codes for CSARTGMYSSPLHF. This chain uses TRBV20-1 with TRBJ1-6; perhaps TRBD1 as D (6 bases). Germline values: CDR1 DFQATT, CDR2 SNEGSKA (reference sequence). This CDR3 spans 14 amino acids.

This clonotype has a single count. The rearrangement uses TRBV5-5 and TRBJ2-3, with unresolved D. CDR1 and CDR2 (germline): SGHKS, YYEKEE (reference sequence). This CDR3 contains 15 residues. Trimming cost V 0 bases and J 0 bases, with 8 bases left between them. CDR3 bases: TGTGCCAGCAGCTTGGAAGGGTTCAGCACAGATACGCAGTATTTT. This codes for CASSLEGFSTDTQYF.

This clonotype was observed a few times. The CDR3 does not end in the conserved phenylalanine or tryptophan, so this is likely a read error. The genes are TRBV28 and TRBJ2-3; D not resolved. The germline gives CDR1 MDHEN, CDR2 SYDVKM. The CDR3 runs to 17 residues. V was pared by 3 bases and J by 0 bases, with 16 bases between. The CDR3 DNA follows: TGTGCCAGCAGTTTTGCGGCAGGAGCTCCTAGCACAGATACGCAGTATATT. Protein product: CASSFAAGAPSTDTQYI.

This clonotype was found a few times. CDR3 residues: CASSVRTGQETQYF. CDR3 in DNA: TGTGCCAGCAGTGTTAGGACAGGTCAAGAGACCCAGTACTTC. The chain joins TRBV6-1 to TRBJ2-5, with 7 nucleotides matching TRBD1. Per germline, CDR1 MNHNS and CDR2 SASEGT. CDR3 length: 14 residues. V shed 4 bases, J shed 2 bases, and the junction held 4 bases outside the gene matches.

V usage is TRBV20-1 and J usage is TRBJ2-7; perhaps TRBD1 as D (6 bases). The CDR3 totals 11 residues. Germline values: CDR1 DFQATT, CDR2 SNEGSKA (reference sequence). The V end lost 5 bases, the J end lost 3 bases, and 8 bases lay between the germline ends. This CDR3 is CSAEQGYEQYF. DNA for the CDR3: TGCAGTGCTGAACAGGGCTACGAGCAGTACTTC.

This clonotype came up a few times. The J gene is TRBJ2-1, the V gene TRBV28; 7 positions match TRBD2. The CDR3 is 15 amino acids. Germline CDR1 and CDR2: MDHEN and SYDVKM. The junction had 4 bases not matched to a gene; V was cut back by 3 bases and J by 2 bases. In DNA, the CDR3 is TGTGCCAGCAGTTTCCTAGCGGCAGCCTACAATGAGCAGTTCTTC. It yields the protein CASSFLAAAYNEQFF.

This clonotype was found a few times. The genes are TRBV2 and TRBJ1-2; 11 positions agree with TRBD1. From germline, CDR1 is SNHLY and CDR2 FYNNEI. The CDR3 runs 14 residues. The ends lost 6 bases at V and 7 bases at J; junction bases unmatched: 7. The CDR3 protein is CASSRTGGMGGYTF. The CDR3 region has the DNA TGTGCCAGCAGCCGGACAGGGGGCATGGGTGGCTACACCTTC. The whole variable domain, filled in from reference TRBV2 and TRBJ1-2, reads EPEVTQTPSHQVTQMGQEVILRCVPISNHLYFYWYRQILGQKVEFLVSFYNNEISEKSEIFDDQFSVERPDGSNFTLKIRSTKLEDSAMYFCASSRTGGMGGYTFGSGTRLTVV.

The chain links TRBV7-2 to TRBJ1-2; tentatively, D is TRBD1 (5 bases). The CDR3 loop spans 17 amino acids. V lost 1 base and J lost 4, with 19 bases in between. The germline V gene encodes CDR1 SGHTA and CDR2 FQGNSA. The CDR3, as DNA: TGTGCCAGCAGCTTAGAGGTTAATCCAGGGTCGATCTATGGCTACACCTTC. Translation: CASSLEVNPGSIYGYTF. Supplemented by reference TRBV7-2 and TRBJ1-2, the full variable domain reads GAGVSQSPSNKVTEKGKDVELRCDPISGHTALYWYRQSLGQGLEFLIYFQGNSAPDKSGLPSDRFSAERTGGSVSTLTIQRTQQEDSAVYLCASSLEVNPGSIYGYTFGSGTRLTVV.

This clonotype was seen once. The V gene is TRBV29-1, the J gene TRBJ2-7; 7 positions agree with TRBD2. With 6 bases clipped from V and 1 base from J, the junction kept 12 bases outside the gene matches. CDR1 is SQVTM, CDR2 ANQGSEA, per germline. The CDR3 runs 15 residues. The CDR3 spells CSVRTGSGGSYEQYF. The CDR3 DNA reads TGCAGCGTCCGAACAGGATCGGGGGGATCCTACGAGCAGTACTTC.

This rearrangement joins TRBV4-3 to TRBJ1-4; 7 positions agree with TRBD1. With V trimmed by 3 bases and J by 3 bases, 7 bases remained unmatched. Germline lookup yields CDR1 LGHNA and CDR2 YSLEER. The CDR3 covers 16 residues. In DNA, the CDR3 is TGCGCCAGCAGCCAGACTGACAGGGCGGCTAATGAAAAACTGTTTTTT. Translating gives CASSQTDRAANEKLFF.

At least ten counts were recorded for this clonotype. The genes are TRBV29-1 and TRBJ2-4; possibly TRBD2 for D (5 bases). V lost 8 bases, J lost 5 bases, and 10 bases lay in between. Germline assignment: CDR1 SQVTM and CDR2 ANQGSEA. The CDR3 has 11 residues. For the CDR3, the DNA is TGCAGCCCGCGGGTCGAAAACATTCAGTACTTC. Protein: CSPRVENIQYF.

The V and J genes are TRBV10-3 and TRBJ1-4; TRBD1 might be the D (5 bases). This CDR3 is 15 amino acids long. Germline CDR1 ENHRY, CDR2 SYGVKD. V was pared by 6 bases and J by 0 bases, with 11 bases between. The CDR3 loop reads CAISQGGATNEKLFF. CDR3 nucleotide sequence: TGTGCCATCAGCCAGGGAGGAGCAACTAATGAAAAACTGTTTTTT.

This clonotype was counted only a few times. The V gene is TRBV5-1, the J gene TRBJ1-6; no reliable D call. Trimming stripped 0 bases from V and 9 bases from J, with 10 bases between. Germline V gives CDR1 SGHRS, CDR2 YFSETQ. The CDR3 spans 14 residues. Here the CDR3 reads CASSLDGAGSPLHF. In DNA form, the CDR3 reads TGCGCCAGCAGCTTGGATGGTGCGGGTTCACCCCTCCACTTT.

V usage is TRBV20-1 and J usage is TRBJ2-7; 8 positions agree with TRBD2. The DNA end is more similar to TRBJ2-1, so the J call may be wrong. CDR1 and CDR2 from the germline V gene are DFQATT and SNEGSKA (reference sequence). CDR3 size: 15 residues. This CDR3 reads CSAPQAGVRGNEQFF. The CDR3 bases are TGCAGTGCTCCCCAAGCGGGAGTGCGAGGCAATGAGCAGTTCTTC.

This clonotype was found many times. The V call is TRBV6-4, the J call TRBJ2-5; D remains ambiguous. CDR3 length: 11 residues. In germline, CDR1 is MRHNA, CDR2 SNTAGT. V lost 8 bases and J lost 5, with 9 bases in between. The CDR3, as DNA: TGTGCCAGCGGCGCGGAGGAGACCCAGTACTTC. Amino acids: CASGAEETQYF.

This chain joins TRBV29-1 and TRBJ1-2; D possibly corresponds to TRBD1 (5 bases). The germline V gene has CDR1 SQVTM and CDR2 ANQGSEA. The CDR3 has 16 amino acids. V was trimmed by 4 bases and J by 4 bases, leaving 22 bases between them. CDR3 nucleotide sequence: TGCAGCGTTGTTGGAACGGTGGCCGGGACTAGCTATGGCTACACCTTC. Amino acid sequence: CSVVGTVAGTSYGYTF. Looking up the rest from reference TRBV29-1 and TRBJ1-2 gives the full variable domain: SAVISQKPSRDICQRGTSLTIQCQVDSQVTMMFWYRQQPGQSLTLIATANQGSEATYESGFVIDKFPISRPNLTFSTLTVSNMSPEDSSIYLCSVVGTVAGTSYGYTFGSGTRLTVV.

There are a few counts of this clonotype. The genes are TRBV25-1 and TRBJ1-4, with D uncertain. The ends were cut back, 5 bases at V and 8 bases at J, with 21 bases in the middle. The germline gives CDR1 MGHDK, CDR2 SYGVNS. The length of the CDR3 is 16 residues. The CDR3 region has the DNA TGTGCCAGCAGTCAGAAGGGTGACGGGGTGAGGGAAAAACTGTTTTTT. Its protein product is CASSQKGDGVREKLFF.

For the CDR3, the DNA is TGTGCCAGCAGCCACCGCAGCGGGGGGTTTAGTGAGCAGTTCTTC. Translated: CASSHRSGGFSEQFF. The genes are TRBV4-2 and TRBJ2-1; TRBD2 matches 9 bases. Germline assignment: CDR1 LGHNA and CDR2 YNFKEQ. This CDR3 spans 15 amino acids. V was clipped by 3 bases and J by 9 bases; unmatched bases: 9.

V and J are TRBV6-5 and TRBJ2-5; D uncertain. The CDR3 covers 15 residues. In germline, CDR1 is MNHEY, CDR2 SVGAGI. The germline V and J ends were trimmed by 6 bases and 4 bases, with 18 bases remaining between them. CDR3 nucleotide sequence: TGTGCCAGCAGCGCGCCTGACCGGCCCTCAGAGACCCAGTACTTC. Its translation: CASSAPDRPSETQYF.

This clonotype was counted only a few times. The chain combines TRBV15 with TRBJ1-4; 9 positions match TRBD1. The junction had 5 bases not matched to a gene; V was cut back by 5 bases and J by 4 bases. Looked up from germline, CDR1 is LNHNV and CDR2 is YYDKDF (reference sequence). The CDR3 runs 15 residues. The CDR3 coding sequence is TGTGCCACCAGCTCCGGGGACAGGGATAATGAAAAACTGTTTTTT. As protein: CATSSGDRDNEKLFF.

This clonotype has more than one count but fewer than ten. The V and J genes are TRBV6-1 and TRBJ1-6, with D possibly TRBD1 on 5 matching bases. V lost 2 bases, J lost 7 bases, and 12 bases lay in between. This CDR3 contains 15 residues. Germline V gives CDR1 MNHNS, CDR2 SASEGT. The CDR3 sequence: CASSEWGLRNSPLHF. The CDR3 DNA reads TGTGCCAGCAGTGAATGGGGCTTAAGGAATTCACCCCTCCACTTT.

This clonotype was detected only a few times. The chain combines TRBV2 with TRBJ2-7; D may be TRBD2 (5 bases). The CDR3 spans 18 residues. Trimming took off 0 bases at V and 3 bases at J, with 21 bases between the two ends. The V gene's germline CDR1 is SNHLY and CDR2 FYNNEI. The CDR3 is CASSEAGVIVAGYYEQYF. CDR3 nucleotide sequence: TGTGCCAGCAGTGAAGCCGGGGTGATCGTGGCGGGTTACTACGAGCAGTACTTC.